This paragraph covers one TCR beta chain sequence. The data were obtained in a study of blood T cell repertoires in COVID-19. Study context: Samples came from the United States, Italy and Spain, spanning acute and convalescent COVID-19.

The repertoire was sequenced with immunoSEQ multiplex PCR; TCRdb's copy has only in-frame clones and lacks some. Seen here are tens of thousands of clones, approximately 80% observed once, and the top ten hold 5% to 6.5%. There are 15 residues in the CDR3. The V gene's germline CDR1 is MNHEY and CDR2 SMNVEV (reference sequence). V was trimmed by 0 bases and J by 6 bases, leaving 9 bases between them. This TCR was sampled from a man in his 70s with acute or convalescent COVID-19. Sequences were obtained from peripheral blood. The genes are TRBV27 and TRBJ1-6; a possible D gene is TRBD1 (5 bases). The CDR3 sequence: CASSLSGGSNSPLHF. CDR3 nucleotides: TGTGCCAGCAGTTTATCGGGGGGAAGTAATTCACCCCTCCACTTT.